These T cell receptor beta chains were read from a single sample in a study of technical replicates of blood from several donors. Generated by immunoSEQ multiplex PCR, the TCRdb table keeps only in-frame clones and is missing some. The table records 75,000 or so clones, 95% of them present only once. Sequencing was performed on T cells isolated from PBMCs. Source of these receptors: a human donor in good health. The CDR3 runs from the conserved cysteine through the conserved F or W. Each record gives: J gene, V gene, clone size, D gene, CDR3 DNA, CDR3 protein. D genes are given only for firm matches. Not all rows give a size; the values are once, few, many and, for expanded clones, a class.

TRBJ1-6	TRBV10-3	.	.	TGTGCGATCAGTCCAGATCTCTATAATTCACCCCTCCACTTT	CAISPDLYNSPLHF
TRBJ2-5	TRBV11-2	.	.	TGTGCCAGCAGCCCCGAGGACAGTTACTCTGAAGAGACCCAGTACTTC	CASSPEDSYSEETQYF
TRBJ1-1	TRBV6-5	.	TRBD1	TGTGCCAGCAGTCCCCGGGACAGTGCTGGTGAAGCTTTCTTT	CASSPRDSAGEAFF
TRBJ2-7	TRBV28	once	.	TGTGCCAGCACTATCGAGAGGCGCACGAACTCCTACGAGCAGTACTTC	CASTIERRTNSYEQYF
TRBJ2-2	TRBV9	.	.	TGTGCCAGCAGCGTAGGGGGGGTCAACACCGGGGAGCTGTTTTTT	CASSVGGVNTGELFF
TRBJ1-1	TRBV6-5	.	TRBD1	TGTGCCAGCAGAACGGGACAGGGAGTTTACACTGAAGCTTTCTTT	CASRTGQGVYTEAFF
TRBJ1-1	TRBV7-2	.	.	TGTGCCAGCAGCTCCCGATGGCAGAACACTGAAGCTTTCTTT	CASSSRWQNTEAFF
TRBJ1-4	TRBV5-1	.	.	TGCGCCAGCAGCTTTGTCGGGACTGATAATGAAAAACTGTTTTTT	CASSFVGTDNEKLFF
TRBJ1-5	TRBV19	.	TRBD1	TGTGCCAGTAGTATAATGGGGACAGCTGGCAATCAGCCCCAGCATTTT	CASSIMGTAGNQPQHF
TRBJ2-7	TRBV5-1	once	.	TGCGCCAGCAGCCGCGCATTGGGGCCCACTAAGACCTACGAGCAGTACTTC	CASSRALGPTKTYEQYF
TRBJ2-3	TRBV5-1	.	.	TGCGCCAGCAGCTTGCGGGGTAAAGGATTTCCAGATACGCAGTATTTT	CASSLRGKGFPDTQYF
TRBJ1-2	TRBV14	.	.	TGTGCCAGCAGCCAAGCGACAACTAACTATGGCTACACCTTC	CASSQATTNYGYTF
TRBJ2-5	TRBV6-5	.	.	TGTGCCAGCACTATCGACGGAGGTCGTGGGACCCAGTACTTC	CASTIDGGRGTQYF
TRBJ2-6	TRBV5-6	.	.	TGTGCCAGCAGCTTCTCTAGCAACGTCCTGACTTTC	CASSFSSNVLTF
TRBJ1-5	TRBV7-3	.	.	TGTGCCAGCAGCCTTTGGGGAGGAGACAATCAGCCCCAGCATTTT	CASSLWGGDNQPQHF
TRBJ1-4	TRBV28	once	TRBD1	TGTGCCAGCAGTTCCCCACAGGGGAAGGGTGAAAAACTGTTTTTT	CASSSPQGKGEKLFF
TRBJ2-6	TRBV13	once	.	TGTGCCAGCCGCAGGGGCTCTGGGGCCAACGTCCTGACTTTC	CASRRGSGANVLTF
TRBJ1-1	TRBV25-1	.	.	TGTGCCAGCAGTGAATTGGCAGGTAACACTGAAGCTTTCTTT	CASSELAGNTEAFF
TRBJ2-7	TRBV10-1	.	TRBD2	TGCGCCAGCAGTGAGTCTCCGGGACTAGCGGGAGGAGACGAGCAGTACTTC	CASSESPGLAGGDEQYF
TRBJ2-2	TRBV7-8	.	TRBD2	TGTGCCAGCAGACCACGGACTAGCGGGGGGCCCCCGAACACCGGGGAGCTGTTTTTT	CASRPRTSGGPPNTGELFF
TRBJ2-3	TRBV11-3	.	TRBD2	TGTGCCAGCATGGGGGGGTTGGATACGCAGTATTTT	CASMGGLDTQYF
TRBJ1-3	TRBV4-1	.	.	TGCGCCAGCAGCCAAAGAGGACAGCAATCTGGAAACACCATATATTTT	CASSQRGQQSGNTIYF
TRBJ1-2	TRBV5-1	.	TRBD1	TGCGCCAGCAGCTTTAGACAGGGTAGCGGCTACACCTTC	CASSFRQGSGYTF
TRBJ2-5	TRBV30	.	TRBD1	TGTGCCTGGAGTGTACCGCAGGGGGTAAGGGAGACCCAGTACTTC	CAWSVPQGVRETQYF
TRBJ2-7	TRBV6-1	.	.	TGTGCCAGTTACGGGAGAACGGCCTACGAGCAGTACTTC	CASYGRTAYEQYF
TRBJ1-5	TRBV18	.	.	TGTGCCAGCTCATTTGGTACAGGGAGAGGTTCTTGGAATCAGCCCCAGCATTTT	CASSFGTGRGSWNQPQHF
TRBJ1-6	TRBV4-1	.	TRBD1	TGCGCCAGCAGCCGAGTCCTACAGGGGGATAATTCACCCCTCCACTTT	CASSRVLQGDNSPLHF
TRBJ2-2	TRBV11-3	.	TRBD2	TGTGCCAGCAGCGTCTCTAGCGGGGGGGCCTCCGGGGAGCTGTTTTTT	CASSVSSGGASGELFF
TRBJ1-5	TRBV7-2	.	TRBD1	TGTGCCAGCAGCTCCGGGACAGGGTTATATCAGCCCCAGCATTTT	CASSSGTGLYQPQHF
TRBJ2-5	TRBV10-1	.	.	TGCGCCAGCAGCGATGGGACTCTAGAGACCCAGTACTTC	CASSDGTLETQYF
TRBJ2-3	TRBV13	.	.	TGTGCCAGCAGCTTAGGCCGAGGCACAGATACGCAGTATTTT	CASSLGRGTDTQYF
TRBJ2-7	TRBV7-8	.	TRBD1	TGTGCCAGCAGCTTAGCAGGGACAGTCTACGAGCAGTACTTC	CASSLAGTVYEQYF
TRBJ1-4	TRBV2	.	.	TGTGCCAGCAGTGAACTGGCAGGGGAAAAACTGTTTTTT	CASSELAGEKLFF
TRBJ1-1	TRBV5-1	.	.	TGCGCCAGCAGCTTGTCTGCAGGGATAGGAAGCACTGAAGCTTTCTTT	CASSLSAGIGSTEAFF
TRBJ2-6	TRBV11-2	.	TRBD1	TGTGCCAGCAGCTCAATACCTAGACAGGGGACGTCTGGGGCCAACGTCCTGACTTTC	CASSSIPRQGTSGANVLTF
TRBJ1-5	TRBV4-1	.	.	TGCGCCAGCAGCCAAGATAATCATCAGCCCCAGCATTTT	CASSQDNHQPQHF
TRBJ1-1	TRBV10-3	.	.	TGTGCCATCAGGACTGCGGCTGAAGCTTTCTTT	CAIRTAAEAFF
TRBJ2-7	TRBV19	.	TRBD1	TGTGCCAGTAGTATGACAGGGGGCTCCTACGAGCAGTACTTC	CASSMTGGSYEQYF
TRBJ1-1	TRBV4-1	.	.	TGCGCCAGCAGCCAACCCGGGGACACTGAAGCTTTCTTT	CASSQPGDTEAFF
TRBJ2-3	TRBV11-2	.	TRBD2	TGTGCCAGCAGCTTCCTAGCGGAGGGAAGAGATACGCAGTATTTT	CASSFLAEGRDTQYF